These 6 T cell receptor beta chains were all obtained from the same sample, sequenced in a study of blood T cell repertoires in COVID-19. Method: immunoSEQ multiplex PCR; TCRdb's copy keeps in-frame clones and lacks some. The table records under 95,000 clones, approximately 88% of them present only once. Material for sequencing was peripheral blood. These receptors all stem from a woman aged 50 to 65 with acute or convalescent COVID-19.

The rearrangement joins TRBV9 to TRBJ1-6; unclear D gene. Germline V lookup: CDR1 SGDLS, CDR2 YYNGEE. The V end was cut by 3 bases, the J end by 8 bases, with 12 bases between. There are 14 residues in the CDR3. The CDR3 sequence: CASSGPSEHSPLHF. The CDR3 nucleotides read TGTGCCAGCAGCGGGCCCTCGGAGCATTCACCCCTCCACTTT.

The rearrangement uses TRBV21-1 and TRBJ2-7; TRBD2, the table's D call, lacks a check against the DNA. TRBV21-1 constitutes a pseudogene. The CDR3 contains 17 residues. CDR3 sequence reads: CASSENPGLAGVYEQYF. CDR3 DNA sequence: TGTGCCAGCAGCGAGAACCCGGGACTAGCGGGAGTTTACGAGCAGTACTTC.

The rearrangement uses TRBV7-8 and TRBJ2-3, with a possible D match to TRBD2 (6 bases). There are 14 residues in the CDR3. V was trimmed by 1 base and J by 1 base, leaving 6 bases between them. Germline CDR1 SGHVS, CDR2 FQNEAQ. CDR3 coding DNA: TGTGCCAGCAGCTTAGAGCGGGGCACAGATACGCAGTATTTT. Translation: CASSLERGTDTQYF.

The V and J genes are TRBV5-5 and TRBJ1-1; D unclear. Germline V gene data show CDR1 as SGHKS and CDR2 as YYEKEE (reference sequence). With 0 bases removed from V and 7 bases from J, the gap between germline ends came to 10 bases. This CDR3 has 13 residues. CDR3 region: CASSLGREIEAFF. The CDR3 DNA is TGTGCCAGCAGCTTGGGCCGGGAAATTGAAGCTTTCTTT.

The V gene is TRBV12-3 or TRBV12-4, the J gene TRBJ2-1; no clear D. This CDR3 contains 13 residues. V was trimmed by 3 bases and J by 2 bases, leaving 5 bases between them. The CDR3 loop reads CASSFVPYNEQFF. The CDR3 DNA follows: TGTGCCAGCAGTTTCGTCCCCTACAATGAGCAGTTCTTC.

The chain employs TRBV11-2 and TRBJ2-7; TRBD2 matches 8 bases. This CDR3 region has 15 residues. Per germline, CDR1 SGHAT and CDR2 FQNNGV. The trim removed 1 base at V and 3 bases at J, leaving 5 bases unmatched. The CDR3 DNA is TGTGCCAGCAGCTTAGCCCCCAGCGGGAGCTACGAGCAGTACTTC. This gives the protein CASSLAPSGSYEQYF.